This T cell receptor beta chain was captured by sequencing in a study of cytomegalovirus exposure and HLA in healthy donors. Primers for the PCR totalled 60 Vbeta and 13 Jbeta. Clones were read by immunoSEQ multiplex PCR, and TCRdb kept only the in-frame ones, dropping some. Among 150,000 to 200,000 clones listed, roughly four fifths were seen once. Study results and limitations: In a later analysis, across HLA loci, associated TCR counts were highest for DRB1, lowest for HLA-C.

Germline V lookup: CDR1 MNHEY, CDR2 SVGAGI. The CDR3 is 16 amino acids. Between the trimmed V and J ends, which lost 4 bases and 0 bases, there was a span of 12 bases. On this clone: Its antigen remains unknown.

This receptor was obtained from a man in his forties or fifties in good health and CMV-seropositive. This chain links TRBV6-5 with TRBJ1-4; the D gene is possibly TRBD1 (6 bases). Sequenced input: PBMCs. DNA of the CDR3: TGTGCCAGCAGTTTGGGGACAAGAACAACTAATGAAAAACTGTTTTTT. It specifies CASSLGTRTTNEKLFF.